Presented here are 13 T cell receptor beta chains from one specimen sequenced in a study of persistence of HIV-infected CD4 T cells. The libraries were made with immunoSEQ version 4 in survey mode. TCRdb's table, derived via immunoSEQ multiplex PCR, lists solely in-frame clones and lacks some. The sample includes about 36,000 clones, about 83% seen only once; the top ten take about 5%. Overlapping HIV-1 Gag 15-mer peptides at approximately 1 ug per peptide per mL were used. CD40L/CD69 double-negative CD45RO-high memory CD4+ T cells were collected. These TCRs are of unknown antigen specificity. Source: cultured CD4+ T cells from PBMCs, taken from a patient who received antiretroviral therapy. All receptors derive from an adult with HIV. The donor label of this sample is uncertain.

The chain uses TRBV19 and TRBJ1-5; 7 bases map to TRBD1. Unmatched junction bases numbered 9, after V lost 10 bases and J lost 0 bases. Germline CDR1 and CDR2: LNHDA and SQIVND (reference sequence). The CDR3 is 15 amino acids. CDR3 bases: TGTGCCACAAAAGGGGGCTCCCTTAGCAATCAGCCCCAGCATTTT. Its protein product is CATKGGSLSNQPQHF.

This clone occurred a few times. The genes are TRBV19 and TRBJ1-5; unclear D gene. Germline CDR1 is LNHDA and CDR2 is SQIVND (reference sequence). CDR3 length: 14 residues. The germline V and J ends were trimmed by 3 bases and 3 bases, with 9 bases remaining between them. The CDR3 nucleotides are TGTGCCAGTAGTATTCTACGTAACAATCAGCCCCAGCATTTT. Amino acid sequence: CASSILRNNQPQHF.

The chain links TRBV19 to TRBJ2-1; TRBD1 might be the D (5 bases). The CDR3 consists of 16 residues. V lost 5 bases to trimming and J lost 7 bases, with 21 bases between them. Germline CDR1 LNHDA, CDR2 SQIVND (reference sequence). The CDR3 is CASSPIQGLWANEQFF. CDR3 DNA sequence: TGTGCCAGTAGTCCCATCCAGGGTCTGTGGGCGAATGAGCAGTTCTTC.

The rearrangement links TRBV7-2 to TRBJ1-5, with D possibly matching TRBD1 (6 bases). The CDR3 runs to 16 residues. The germline V and J ends were trimmed by 2 bases and 1 base, with 12 bases remaining between them. Germline V gene lookup returns CDR1 SGHTA and CDR2 FQGNSA. CDR3 residues: CASSLRGAGSNQPQHF. In nucleotides, the CDR3 is TGTGCCAGCAGCTTACGGGGGGCTGGAAGCAATCAGCCCCAGCATTTT.

The rearrangement joins TRBV18 to TRBJ1-5; D gene unclear. The germline V and J ends were trimmed by 3 bases and 2 bases, with 14 bases remaining between them. In germline, CDR1 is KGHSH, CDR2 LQKENI. The CDR3 sequence is 16 residues long. CDR3 nucleotides: TGTGCCAGCTCACCGGGTCGAGGGTTTGGCAATCAGCCCCAGCATTTT. Protein: CASSPGRGFGNQPQHF.

For the CDR3, the DNA is TGTGCCAGCAGCTTAGCCCCGGGACAGGGCTACGAGCAGTACTTC. Protein: CASSLAPGQGYEQYF. The rearrangement links TRBV11-1 to TRBJ2-7; 9 nucleotides line up with TRBD1. V shed 0 bases and J 3 bases; nucleotides not matched to a gene: 3. The CDR3 spans 15 residues. Germline CDR1 SGHAT, CDR2 FQDESV (reference sequence).

The rearrangement joins TRBV6-1 to TRBJ1-2; weak D call: TRBD1 (5 bases). There are 14 residues in the CDR3. Germline lookup yields CDR1 MNHNS and CDR2 SASEGT. Deletions cut 0 bases from V and 5 bases from J, with 10 bases between. CDR3 residues: CASSEASGGYGYTF. In DNA, the CDR3 is TGTGCCAGCAGTGAAGCGAGCGGGGGGTATGGCTACACCTTC.

V and J are TRBV4-2 and TRBJ2-3; 9 bases map to TRBD2. There are 17 residues in the CDR3. The germline CDR1 and CDR2 sequences are LGHNA and YNFKEQ. The junction had 10 bases not matched to a gene; V was cut back by 1 base and J by 5 bases. The CDR3 coding sequence is TGTGCCAGCAGCCAAGTCGCCGCGGGGGGGAATTTAGATACGCAGTATTTT. This sequence encodes CASSQVAAGGNLDTQYF.

This clone was counted a few times. This chain joins TRBV29-1 and TRBJ1-3, with TRBD1 as a possible D gene (6 bases). Germline assignment: CDR1 SQVTM and CDR2 ANQGSEA. Trimming took 5 bases from V and 2 from J, leaving 7 bases between them. CDR3 length: 12 amino acids. The CDR3 protein is CSVRTAGNTIYF. DNA for the CDR3: TGCAGCGTTCGGACAGCTGGAAACACCATATATTTT.

This clone was detected only a few times. V is TRBV5-1 and J is TRBJ2-1, with a weak D call TRBD1 (6 bases). This CDR3 spans 13 amino acids. Germline CDR1 SGHRS, CDR2 YFSETQ. V lost 4 bases to trimming and J lost 5 bases, with 10 bases between them. The CDR3 is CASSRGQNNEQFF. The DNA of the CDR3 is TGCGCCAGCAGCCGCGGACAGAACAATGAGCAGTTCTTC.

CDR3 nucleotide sequence: TGTGCCATCAGTGAGTCGGGAAGTAGCAATCAGCCCCAGCATTTT. Its protein product is CAISESGSSNQPQHF. This sequence joins TRBV10-3 and TRBJ1-5; unclear D gene. V was cut by 0 bases and J by 0 bases, with 6 bases left in between. This CDR3 is built from 15 residues. Germline values: CDR1 ENHRY, CDR2 SYGVKD.

V gene TRBV30 combines with J gene TRBJ2-2; 10 bases fit TRBD1. CDR3 length: 16 residues. The germline CDR1 and CDR2 sequences are GTSNPN and SVGIG (reference sequence). Germline trimming cut 5 bases from V and 4 bases from J; bases unmatched to any gene: 10. The CDR3 spells CAWGNPRDRGTGELFF. For the CDR3, the DNA is TGTGCCTGGGGGAACCCCCGGGACAGGGGCACCGGGGAGCTGTTTTTT.

This chain joins TRBV3-1 (or the pseudogene TRBV3-2) and TRBJ2-7; D uncertain. The V gene's germline CDR1 is LGHDT and CDR2 YNNKEL (reference sequence). V shed 2 bases and J shed 6 bases, with 14 bases lying between them. The CDR3 contains 14 residues. The CDR3 spells CASSQNLGFSEQYF. CDR3 coding DNA: TGTGCCAGCAGCCAAAACCTGGGGTTCTCCGAGCAGTACTTC.